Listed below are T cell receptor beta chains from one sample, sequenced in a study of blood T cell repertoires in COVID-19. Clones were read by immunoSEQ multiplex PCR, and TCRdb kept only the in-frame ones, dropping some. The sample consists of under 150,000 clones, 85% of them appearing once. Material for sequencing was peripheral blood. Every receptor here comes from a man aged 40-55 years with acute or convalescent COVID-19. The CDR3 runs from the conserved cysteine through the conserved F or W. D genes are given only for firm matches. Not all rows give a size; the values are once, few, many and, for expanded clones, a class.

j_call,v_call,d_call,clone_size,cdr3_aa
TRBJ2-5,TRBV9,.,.,CASSVGETDQETQYF
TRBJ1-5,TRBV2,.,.,CASSEVGGFGYSNQPQHF
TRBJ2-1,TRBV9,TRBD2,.,CASSFPSGGSSYNEQFF
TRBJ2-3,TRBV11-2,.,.,CASSLPTDTQYF
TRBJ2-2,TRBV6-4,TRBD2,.,CASSASGGNPGELFF
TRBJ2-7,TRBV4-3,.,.,CASSQDARVTYEQYF
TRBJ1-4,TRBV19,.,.,CASNQDQGEKLFF
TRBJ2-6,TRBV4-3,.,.,CASSQGRGGANVLTF
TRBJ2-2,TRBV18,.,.,CASSPPEGANTGELFF
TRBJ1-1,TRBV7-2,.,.,CASKSRGSAFF
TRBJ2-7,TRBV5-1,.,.,CASSLGGADEQYF
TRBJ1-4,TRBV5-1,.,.,CASSLAGGREKLFF
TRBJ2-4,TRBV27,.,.,CASSSRPLGAADIQYF
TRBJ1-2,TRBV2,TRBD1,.,CASRQGEGTYGYTF
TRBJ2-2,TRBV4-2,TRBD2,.,CASSQDREPGGTGELFF
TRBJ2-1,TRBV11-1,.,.,CASSTRGGGSINEQFF
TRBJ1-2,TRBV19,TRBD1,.,CASSPTGTVLYGYTF
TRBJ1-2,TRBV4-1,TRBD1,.,CASSRSPATGEYGYTF
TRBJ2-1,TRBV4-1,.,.,CASSQAQGRNEQFF
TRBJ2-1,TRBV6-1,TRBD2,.,CASSALLAGGQDEQFF
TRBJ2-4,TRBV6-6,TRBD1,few,CASSSGTVGSIQYF
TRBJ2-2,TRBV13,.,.,CASSTQTGELFF
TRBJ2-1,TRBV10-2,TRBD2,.,CASKSGGASIDYNEQFF
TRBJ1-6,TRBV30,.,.,CASTPTYNSPLHF
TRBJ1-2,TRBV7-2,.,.,CASSLELILGAYGYTF
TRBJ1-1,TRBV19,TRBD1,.,CASSILGQVSHTEAFF
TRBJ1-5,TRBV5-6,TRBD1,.,CASSARPGTGLVGPQHF
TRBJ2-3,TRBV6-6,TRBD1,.,CASTRDRVSDTQYF
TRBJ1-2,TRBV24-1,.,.,CATSDLLGGYTF
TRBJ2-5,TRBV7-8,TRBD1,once,CASSLSYRGTQYF
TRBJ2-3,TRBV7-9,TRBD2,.,CASSSFVGGSTDTQYF
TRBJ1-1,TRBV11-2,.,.,CASSLVKTQVAGSTEAFF
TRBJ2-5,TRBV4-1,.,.,CASSQDGGVQETQYF
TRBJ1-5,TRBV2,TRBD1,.,CASRKRQGHSNQPQHF
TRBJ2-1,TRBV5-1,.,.,CASSLASLAWFNEQFF
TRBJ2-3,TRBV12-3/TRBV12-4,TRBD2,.,CATRTSGGVTQYF
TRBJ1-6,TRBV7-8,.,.,CASSSATGPPNSPLHF
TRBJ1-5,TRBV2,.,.,CASSGQINNQPQHF
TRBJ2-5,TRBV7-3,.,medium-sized,CASSLDWNQETQYF
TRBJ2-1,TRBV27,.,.,CASSPQGYEQFF
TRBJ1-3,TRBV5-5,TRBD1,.,CASSLDPGGGNTIYF
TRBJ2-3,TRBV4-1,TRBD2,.,CASSQGLAGDPTDTQYF
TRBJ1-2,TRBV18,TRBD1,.,CASSPGGQGFDGYTF
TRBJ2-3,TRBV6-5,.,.,CASSSSGFRTDTQYF
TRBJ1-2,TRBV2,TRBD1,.,CASNYRGLYGYTF